A selection of T cell receptor beta chains follows, all from one sample in a study. TCRdb recomputed calls from the RT-PCR reads with MiXCR, one row per CDR3 protein. The table includes 650,000 to 800,000 distinct CDR3 sequences, approximately 15% detected once. The sample comprised memory CD4+ T cells from blood. These receptors originate from a female donor in good health, serving as a healthy control. The CDR3 runs from the conserved cysteine through the conserved F or W. The D gene is left open where the match is weak. Not every row has a clone size; where given, it reads once, few, many or a size class.

V gene,J gene,D gene,CDR3 length,clone size,CDR3 protein,CDR3 DNA
TRBV20-1,TRBJ1-2,.,10,many,CSASNFGYTF,TGCAGTGCTAGTAACTTTGGCTACACCTTC
TRBV11-1,TRBJ2-3,.,14,.,CASSPGPITDTQYF,TGTGCCAGCAGCCCTGGACCGATCACAGATACGCAGTATTTT
TRBV20-1,TRBJ2-3,TRBD2,17,.,CSAWSSRGRAGTDTQYF,TGCAGTGCCTGGAGTTCTCGGGGGAGGGCCGGAACAGATACGCAGTATTTT
TRBV28,TRBJ2-1,TRBD2,15,few,CASSLRIAGAHEQFF,TGTGCCAGCAGTTTGAGGATAGCGGGAGCTCATGAGCAGTTCTTC
TRBV27,TRBJ2-2,TRBD2,16,few,CASSLRGGRSPGELFF,TGTGCCAGCAGTTTAAGGGGCGGGAGATCCCCCGGGGAGCTGTTTTTT
TRBV5-1,TRBJ2-5,TRBD1,15,few,CASSRGTGLQETQYF,TGCGCCAGCAGCCGGGGGACAGGGCTACAAGAGACCCAGTACTTC
TRBV20-1,TRBJ1-4,TRBD1,13,few,CSARDSTNEKLFF,TGCAGTGCCAGGGACAGTACGAATGAAAAACTGTTTTTT
TRBV12-3/TRBV12-4,TRBJ2-2,.,13,.,CATRQRATGELFF,TGTGCCACCAGACAAAGAGCGACCGGGGAGCTGTTTTTT
TRBV24-1,TRBJ2-2,.,12,.,CATSEVSGELFF,TGTGCCACCAGTGAAGTCTCCGGGGAGCTGTTTTTT
TRBV7-8,TRBJ1-1,.,14,few,CASSLKRVNTEAFF,TGTGCCAGCAGCTTAAAGAGGGTGAACACTGAAGCTTTCTTT
TRBV29-1,TRBJ1-2,.,12,many,CSVVGMGYGYTF,TGCAGCGTTGTGGGGATGGGCTATGGCTACACCTTC
TRBV11-1,TRBJ1-6,.,17,.,CASSLFQGPVYDSPLHF,TGCGCCAGCAGCTTGTTCCAGGGGCCAGTGTATGATTCACCCCTCCACTTT
TRBV7-2,TRBJ2-7,TRBD1,14,.,CASSLSRGRYEQYF,TGTGCCAGCAGCTTAAGCAGGGGGCGATACGAGCAGTACTTC
TRBV20-1,TRBJ2-7,.,12,many,CSGLTEGREQYF,TGCAGTGGATTGACGGAAGGCCGCGAGCAGTACTTC
TRBV12-3/TRBV12-4,TRBJ1-2,.,14,many,CASRDGTSWSGYTF,TGTGCCAGCAGGGACGGGACATCGTGGTCTGGCTACACCTTC
TRBV6-1,TRBJ1-4,.,16,.,CASSVGFQLTNEKLFF,TGTGCCAGCAGTGTCGGATTTCAGCTTACTAATGAAAAACTGTTTTTT
TRBV6-2/TRBV6-3,TRBJ1-5,TRBD1,17,.,CASSYYSRGLSNQPQHF,TGTGCCAGCAGTTACTACTCCAGGGGGTTGAGCAATCAGCCCCAGCATTTT
TRBV4-1,TRBJ1-3,.,16,few,CASSQDGWGSGNTIYF,TGCGCCAGCAGCCAAGATGGGTGGGGATCAGGAAACACCATATATTTT
TRBV20-1,TRBJ2-5,.,15,many,CSAHPTQGGRETQYF,TGCAGTGCCCACCCCACCCAAGGGGGGCGAGAGACCCAGTACTTC
TRBV3-1,TRBJ2-1,TRBD2,15,many,CASSHSGSSYNEQFF,TGTGCCAGCAGCCATAGCGGGAGCTCCTACAATGAGCAGTTCTTC
TRBV20-1,TRBJ2-1,TRBD2,16,.,CSALTLSGGAEGEQFF,TGCAGTGCCCTAACCCTTAGCGGGGGGGCCGAGGGTGAGCAGTTCTTC
TRBV11-2,TRBJ2-1,.,12,.,CASSSSWAEQFF,TGTGCCAGCAGCTCGAGTTGGGCTGAGCAGTTCTTC
TRBV12-3/TRBV12-4,TRBJ1-1,.,15,many,CASSPSGGRNTEAFF,TGTGCCAGCAGTCCAAGTGGGGGCCGGAACACTGAAGCTTTCTTT
TRBV20-1,TRBJ2-1,TRBD2,17,many,CSALWREGRLAGNEQFF,TGCAGTGCCTTGTGGCGGGAGGGCCGCTTGGCTGGGAATGAGCAGTTCTTC
TRBV10-2,TRBJ2-1,.,14,.,CASRRGGAYNEQFF,TGCGCCAGCAGGAGGGGGGGTGCCTACAATGAGCAGTTCTTC
TRBV28,TRBJ2-7,.,12,few,CASSSREYEQYF,TGTGCCAGCAGTTCCAGGGAATACGAGCAGTACTTC
TRBV5-1,TRBJ2-2,TRBD2,18,many,CASSPDPPSGGPVGELFF,TGCGCCAGCAGCCCTGACCCCCCTAGCGGGGGTCCGGTCGGGGAGCTGTTTTTT
TRBV3-1,TRBJ2-2,.,16,few,CASSQDMRVTTGELFF,TGTGCCAGCAGCCAAGATATGCGGGTCACCACCGGGGAGCTGTTTTTT
TRBV7-2,TRBJ1-5,TRBD1,15,.,CASTSDRGTGQPQHF,TGTGCCAGCACCTCGGACAGGGGGACCGGTCAGCCCCAGCATTTT
TRBV15,TRBJ1-4,TRBD1,15,.,CATSRRTGWKEKLFF,TGTGCCACCAGCAGAAGGACAGGGTGGAAGGAAAAACTGTTTTTT
TRBV6-5,TRBJ2-7,TRBD2,14,.,CANHSSGRSYEQYF,TGTGCCAACCATTCTAGCGGGAGGTCCTACGAGCAGTACTTC
TRBV24-1,TRBJ2-2,TRBD2,16,few,CATSDQTSGATGELFF,TGTGCCACCAGTGACCAAACTAGCGGGGCTACCGGGGAGCTGTTTTTT
TRBV4-3,TRBJ2-3,TRBD2,12,many,CASSQGGLAQYF,TGCGCCAGCAGCCAAGGCGGACTAGCGCAGTATTTT
TRBV9,TRBJ2-5,.,15,.,CASSVSTSFGETQYF,TGTGCCAGCAGCGTTTCTACTAGCTTCGGAGAGACCCAGTACTTC
TRBV11-2,TRBJ1-1,.,13,many,CASSSGPNTEAFF,TGTGCCAGCAGCTCGGGCCCGAACACTGAAGCTTTCTTT
TRBV6-4,TRBJ2-1,TRBD1,15,.,CASSEQGASYNEQFF,TGTGCCAGCAGTGAACAGGGGGCTTCCTACAATGAGCAGTTCTTC
TRBV10-1,TRBJ2-7,.,14,many,CASSEGVGPREQYF,TGCGCCAGCAGTGAGGGCGTGGGACCGCGCGAGCAGTACTTC
TRBV27,TRBJ2-5,.,12,many,CASSRGRETQYF,TGTGCCAGCAGCCGTGGGCGGGAGACCCAGTACTTC
TRBV6-6,TRBJ1-1,.,10,many,CASRDTEAFF,TGTGCCAGCAGGGACACTGAAGCTTTCTTT
TRBV5-4,TRBJ2-5,TRBD2,17,.,CASSRSLAGVGLETQYF,TGTGCCAGCAGCCGATCTCTAGCGGGAGTGGGACTGGAGACCCAGTACTTC
TRBV12-3/TRBV12-4,TRBJ1-1,.,17,few,CASSFSPAPTVNTEAFF,TGTGCCAGCAGTTTTTCCCCGGCCCCGACGGTAAACACTGAAGCTTTCTTT
TRBV7-6,TRBJ2-4,.,16,few,CASSFRPGANENIQYF,TGTGCCAGCAGCTTTAGACCCGGGGCAAACGAAAACATTCAGTACTTC
TRBV29-1,TRBJ1-2,.,14,many,CSVLGADFNYGYTF,TGCAGCGTTCTGGGGGCAGATTTTAACTATGGCTACACCTTC
TRBV5-6,TRBJ1-1,.,15,.,CASSPLGLTNTEAFF,TGTGCCAGCTCCCCTTTAGGACTCACGAACACTGAAGCTTTCTTT
TRBV29-1,TRBJ1-2,.,14,many,CSVEDGSRVGGYTF,TGCAGCGTTGAAGATGGGTCGAGGGTAGGCGGCTACACCTTC
TRBV7-9,TRBJ1-5,.,13,.,CASSPSTYQPQHF,TGTGCCAGCAGCCCCTCAACTTATCAGCCCCAGCATTTT
TRBV5-1,TRBJ2-7,.,14,many,CASSLTRTSYEQYF,TGCGCCAGCAGCTTAACCAGGACCTCCTACGAGCAGTACTTC
TRBV5-5,TRBJ2-3,.,16,many,CASSSGPWTDTDTQYF,TGTGCCAGCAGCTCGGGTCCCTGGACCGACACAGATACGCAGTATTTT
TRBV7-2,TRBJ2-1,TRBD2,15,few,CASSPHAGAYNEQFF,TGTGCCAGCAGCCCCCACGCGGGAGCCTACAATGAGCAGTTCTTC
TRBV7-2,TRBJ1-2,.,15,.,CASSLAVGQNYGYTF,TGTGCCAGCAGCTTAGCGGTCGGACAGAACTATGGCTACACCTTC
TRBV5-5,TRBJ1-1,.,14,.,CASSWTRLNTEAFF,TGTGCCAGCAGCTGGACACGACTGAACACTGAAGCTTTCTTT